Listed below are T cell receptor beta chains from one sample, sequenced in a study of radiation and T cells in renal cell carcinoma. The assay was immunoSEQ multiplex PCR, and TCRdb's table has in-frame clones only and misses some. Of about 150,000 clones listed, about 88% were seen once; the top ten hold 4.1%. The specimen comprised blood, sampled from a patient whose treatment included radiotherapy and nephrectomy. The receptors stem from a woman in her 70s with renal cell carcinoma. The CDR3 runs from the conserved cysteine through the conserved F or W. The order of the fields is J gene, D gene, V gene, clone size, CDR3 protein, CDR3 DNA. A D gene is named only where the DNA matches it firmly. Clone size appears in some rows only: once, few, many, or a class for an expanded clone.

j_gene: TRBJ1-2
d_gene: .
v_gene: TRBV7-2
abundance: .
CDR3aa: CASSGRTENYGYTF
CDR3nt: TGTGCCAGCAGCGGCCGAACTGAAAACTATGGCTACACCTTC

j_gene: TRBJ1-6
d_gene: .
v_gene: TRBV7-9
abundance: .
CDR3aa: CASSQPFTETLNSPLHF
CDR3nt: TGTGCCAGCAGCCAACCTTTCACAGAAACGCTTAATTCACCCCTCCACTTT

j_gene: TRBJ2-5
d_gene: TRBD2
v_gene: TRBV5-4
abundance: .
CDR3aa: CASSLGRGVETQYF
CDR3nt: TGTGCCAGCAGCCTCGGGAGGGGCGTGGAGACCCAGTACTTC

j_gene: TRBJ1-4
d_gene: .
v_gene: TRBV15
abundance: .
CDR3aa: CATSRDGAGKLFF
CDR3nt: TGTGCCACCAGCAGAGATGGGGCGGGAAAACTGTTTTTT

j_gene: TRBJ1-1
d_gene: .
v_gene: TRBV5-1
abundance: .
CDR3aa: CASSVGQPWGMNTEAFF
CDR3nt: TGCGCCAGCAGCGTAGGACAGCCCTGGGGAATGAACACTGAAGCTTTCTTT

j_gene: TRBJ2-1
d_gene: .
v_gene: TRBV6-5
abundance: .
CDR3aa: CASSYDGGPLNEQFF
CDR3nt: TGTGCCAGCAGTTACGACGGGGGGCCCTTGAATGAGCAGTTCTTC

j_gene: TRBJ2-7
d_gene: .
v_gene: TRBV10-3
abundance: once
CDR3aa: CAISDRDEQYF
CDR3nt: TGTGCCATCAGTGACAGGGACGAGCAGTACTTC

j_gene: TRBJ2-5
d_gene: .
v_gene: TRBV7-9
abundance: .
CDR3aa: CASSLAGGQETQYF
CDR3nt: TGTGCCAGCAGCTTAGCGGGGGGCCAAGAGACCCAGTACTTC

j_gene: TRBJ1-3
d_gene: .
v_gene: TRBV5-1
abundance: .
CDR3aa: CASSLGSGRNTIYF
CDR3nt: TGCGCCAGCAGCTTGGGATCCGGAAGAAACACCATATATTTT

j_gene: TRBJ1-5
d_gene: .
v_gene: TRBV27
abundance: .
CDR3aa: CASSLSVWDSNQPQHF
CDR3nt: TGTGCCAGCAGTTTAAGCGTTTGGGACAGCAATCAGCCCCAGCATTTT

j_gene: TRBJ2-1
d_gene: .
v_gene: TRBV5-5
abundance: .
CDR3aa: CASSLQDNSYNEQFF
CDR3nt: TGTGCCAGCAGCCTTCAGGACAACTCCTACAATGAGCAGTTCTTC

j_gene: TRBJ2-3
d_gene: .
v_gene: TRBV7-9
abundance: .
CDR3aa: CASSTGGGSTDTQYF
CDR3nt: TGTGCCAGCAGCACGGGTGGGGGTAGCACAGATACGCAGTATTTT

j_gene: TRBJ2-3
d_gene: .
v_gene: TRBV11-3
abundance: .
CDR3aa: CASSLDFTGSSTDTQYF
CDR3nt: TGTGCCAGCAGCTTAGATTTCACAGGGTCTAGCACAGATACGCAGTATTTT

j_gene: TRBJ2-5
d_gene: .
v_gene: TRBV20-1
abundance: .
CDR3aa: CSATHRETQYF
CDR3nt: TGCAGTGCTACCCATAGGGAGACCCAGTACTTC

j_gene: TRBJ1-1
d_gene: .
v_gene: TRBV5-4
abundance: few
CDR3aa: CASSLVWGDHTEAFF
CDR3nt: TGTGCCAGCAGCTTGGTGTGGGGTGATCACACTGAAGCTTTCTTT

j_gene: TRBJ2-7
d_gene: TRBD2
v_gene: TRBV14
abundance: few
CDR3aa: CASSQALGGSEQYF
CDR3nt: TGTGCCAGCAGCCAAGCCCTGGGGGGGTCCGAGCAGTACTTC

j_gene: TRBJ2-3
d_gene: TRBD2
v_gene: TRBV7-2
abundance: .
CDR3aa: CASSLTGGGDTQYF
CDR3nt: TGTGCCAGCAGCTTAACCGGGGGGGGAGATACGCAGTATTTT

j_gene: TRBJ1-1
d_gene: TRBD1
v_gene: TRBV7-8
abundance: .
CDR3aa: CASSLGDRWPEAFF
CDR3nt: TGTGCCAGCAGCTTAGGGGACAGGTGGCCCGAAGCTTTCTTT

j_gene: TRBJ2-7
d_gene: .
v_gene: TRBV6-5
abundance: once
CDR3aa: CASSYSYSYEQYF
CDR3nt: TGTGCCAGCAGTTACTCGTACTCCTACGAGCAGTACTTC

j_gene: TRBJ1-1
d_gene: .
v_gene: TRBV9
abundance: .
CDR3aa: CASTDLRGNTEAFF
CDR3nt: TGTGCCAGCACGGATCTACGGGGGAACACTGAAGCTTTCTTT

j_gene: TRBJ2-5
d_gene: .
v_gene: TRBV5-1
abundance: .
CDR3aa: CASSFNHQETQYF
CDR3nt: TGCGCCAGCAGCTTTAACCATCAAGAGACCCAGTACTTC

j_gene: TRBJ2-7
d_gene: .
v_gene: TRBV11-3
abundance: .
CDR3aa: CASSLQGLGHYEQYF
CDR3nt: TGTGCCAGCAGCTTACAGGGGCTGGGTCACTACGAGCAGTACTTC

j_gene: TRBJ1-4
d_gene: .
v_gene: TRBV6-1
abundance: once
CDR3aa: CASSLSPVSPEKLFF
CDR3nt: TGTGCCAGCAGTTTAAGCCCCGTGAGTCCTGAAAAACTGTTTTTT

j_gene: TRBJ2-1
d_gene: .
v_gene: TRBV27
abundance: .
CDR3aa: CASSLFNEQFF
CDR3nt: TGTGCCAGCAGTTTATTCAATGAGCAGTTCTTC

j_gene: TRBJ1-1
d_gene: .
v_gene: TRBV29-1
abundance: .
CDR3aa: CSVGHLNTEAFF
CDR3nt: TGCAGCGTTGGACATTTGAACACTGAAGCTTTCTTT

j_gene: TRBJ2-1
d_gene: .
v_gene: TRBV5-1
abundance: .
CDR3aa: CASSLDVGFYNEQFF
CDR3nt: TGCGCCAGCAGCTTGGACGTCGGGTTTTACAATGAGCAGTTCTTC

j_gene: TRBJ2-6
d_gene: .
v_gene: TRBV30
abundance: .
CDR3aa: CAWSFGGAGANVLTF
CDR3nt: TGTGCCTGGAGCTTTGGGGGCGCTGGGGCCAACGTCCTGACTTTC

j_gene: TRBJ2-5
d_gene: TRBD2
v_gene: TRBV5-1
abundance: .
CDR3aa: CASSSGLAGQETQYF
CDR3nt: TGCGCCAGCAGCTCGGGACTAGCGGGCCAAGAGACCCAGTACTTC

j_gene: TRBJ2-7
d_gene: .
v_gene: TRBV4-1
abundance: once
CDR3aa: CASSQGSGISSYEQYF
CDR3nt: TGCGCCAGCAGCCAAGGCTCGGGGATTAGCTCCTACGAGCAGTACTTC

j_gene: TRBJ2-5
d_gene: TRBD2
v_gene: TRBV4-2
abundance: .
CDR3aa: CASSLLTSGGKETQYF
CDR3nt: TGTGCCAGCAGCCTTTTGACTAGCGGGGGGAAAGAGACCCAGTACTTC

j_gene: TRBJ2-5
d_gene: .
v_gene: TRBV18
abundance: .
CDR3aa: CASLRGYQETQYF
CDR3nt: TGTGCCAGCCTTCGGGGGTACCAAGAGACCCAGTACTTC

j_gene: TRBJ1-3
d_gene: TRBD1
v_gene: TRBV5-1
abundance: .
CDR3aa: CASSSDRVSGNTIYF
CDR3nt: TGCGCCAGCAGCTCCGACAGGGTCTCTGGAAACACCATATATTTT

j_gene: TRBJ2-3
d_gene: .
v_gene: TRBV7-2
abundance: .
CDR3aa: CASSLEGTVTQYF
CDR3nt: TGTGCCAGCAGCCTCGAGGGTACAGTTACGCAGTATTTT

j_gene: TRBJ2-1
d_gene: TRBD2
v_gene: TRBV19
abundance: .
CDR3aa: CASSIDPPGLASHEQFF
CDR3nt: TGTGCCAGTAGTATAGACCCACCGGGACTAGCGTCTCATGAGCAGTTCTTC

j_gene: TRBJ1-2
d_gene: TRBD1
v_gene: TRBV27
abundance: once
CDR3aa: CASSYRGEGGYTF
CDR3nt: TGTGCCAGCAGTTACAGGGGGGAAGGTGGCTACACCTTC

j_gene: TRBJ1-2
d_gene: TRBD1
v_gene: TRBV29-1
abundance: .
CDR3aa: CSVDGQGEGYTF
CDR3nt: TGCAGCGTTGATGGGCAGGGGGAAGGCTACACCTTC

j_gene: TRBJ2-2
d_gene: TRBD1
v_gene: TRBV4-3
abundance: once
CDR3aa: CASSQDHNRGRAGELFF
CDR3nt: TGCGCCAGCAGCCAAGATCACAACAGGGGGCGGGCCGGGGAGCTGTTTTTT

j_gene: TRBJ1-6
d_gene: .
v_gene: TRBV29-1
abundance: .
CDR3aa: CSVVQGEGSSYNSPLHF
CDR3nt: TGCAGCGTTGTACAGGGTGAAGGTAGTTCCTATAATTCACCCCTCCACTTT

j_gene: TRBJ2-7
d_gene: .
v_gene: TRBV19
abundance: .
CDR3aa: CASRSGPGDYEQYF
CDR3nt: TGTGCCAGTAGAAGCGGGCCAGGGGACTACGAGCAGTACTTC

j_gene: TRBJ2-7
d_gene: .
v_gene: TRBV9
abundance: .
CDR3aa: CASSVDVRGYEQYF
CDR3nt: TGTGCCAGCAGCGTAGATGTTCGGGGCTACGAGCAGTACTTC

j_gene: TRBJ1-2
d_gene: .
v_gene: TRBV5-4
abundance: .
CDR3aa: CASSLSGVNYGYTF
CDR3nt: TGTGCCAGCAGCCTGAGCGGGGTAAACTATGGCTACACCTTC

j_gene: TRBJ1-2
d_gene: TRBD1
v_gene: TRBV5-1
abundance: .
CDR3aa: CASSSQPNARGHGGYTF
CDR3nt: TGCGCCAGCAGCTCACAACCTAACGCCAGGGGGCACGGTGGCTACACCTTC

j_gene: TRBJ1-5
d_gene: .
v_gene: TRBV7-2
abundance: .
CDR3aa: CASSFAEGTPQHF
CDR3nt: TGTGCCAGCAGCTTCGCTGAGGGAACCCCCCAGCATTTT

j_gene: TRBJ2-1
d_gene: TRBD1
v_gene: TRBV9
abundance: .
CDR3aa: CASSALGTVFNEQFF
CDR3nt: TGTGCCAGCAGCGCACTCGGGACAGTCTTTAATGAGCAGTTCTTC

j_gene: TRBJ1-2
d_gene: .
v_gene: TRBV2
abundance: .
CDR3aa: CASRVSEIYGYTF
CDR3nt: TGTGCCAGCAGGGTGTCAGAAATTTATGGCTACACCTTC

j_gene: TRBJ1-2
d_gene: .
v_gene: TRBV5-4
abundance: .
CDR3aa: CASSLASPGYGYTF
CDR3nt: TGTGCCAGCAGCTTGGCCAGCCCTGGGTATGGCTACACCTTC

j_gene: TRBJ2-1
d_gene: TRBD1
v_gene: TRBV25-1
abundance: .
CDR3aa: CASSEYPGQSSYNEQFF
CDR3nt: TGTGCCAGCAGTGAATATCCGGGACAGAGCTCCTACAATGAGCAGTTCTTC

j_gene: TRBJ2-1
d_gene: .
v_gene: TRBV4-2
abundance: .
CDR3aa: CASSQEGGLSYNEQFF
CDR3nt: TGTGCCAGCAGCCAAGAGGGCGGACTGTCCTACAATGAGCAGTTCTTC

j_gene: TRBJ2-2
d_gene: TRBD1
v_gene: TRBV30
abundance: .
CDR3aa: CAWSGGTGDTGELFF
CDR3nt: TGTGCCTGGAGTGGGGGGACAGGGGACACCGGGGAGCTGTTTTTT

j_gene: TRBJ1-1
d_gene: .
v_gene: TRBV7-2
abundance: .
CDR3aa: CASSGTVAEAFF
CDR3nt: TGTGCCAGCAGCGGTACAGTTGCTGAAGCTTTCTTT

j_gene: TRBJ2-2
d_gene: TRBD1
v_gene: TRBV27
abundance: .
CDR3aa: CASSLFGTANTGELFF
CDR3nt: TGTGCCAGCAGTTTATTCGGGACAGCGAACACCGGGGAGCTGTTTTTT

j_gene: TRBJ1-1
d_gene: .
v_gene: TRBV28
abundance: few
CDR3aa: CASLRASRAFF
CDR3nt: TGTGCCAGCCTCCGGGCCTCGCGAGCTTTCTTT

j_gene: TRBJ2-7
d_gene: .
v_gene: TRBV11-1
abundance: .
CDR3aa: CASSLDRGRVYEQYF
CDR3nt: TGTGCCAGCAGCTTAGACCGGGGGCGGGTCTACGAGCAGTACTTC

j_gene: TRBJ1-2
d_gene: .
v_gene: TRBV6-1
abundance: .
CDR3aa: CASSEAVGYGYTF
CDR3nt: TGTGCCAGCAGTGAAGCGGTAGGGTATGGCTACACCTTC

j_gene: TRBJ2-1
d_gene: .
v_gene: TRBV4-2
abundance: .
CDR3aa: CASSQATDASSRSNEQFF
CDR3nt: TGTGCCAGCAGCCAAGCTACGGACGCCTCTAGCCGCAGCAATGAGCAGTTCTTC

j_gene: TRBJ1-1
d_gene: TRBD1
v_gene: TRBV4-2
abundance: .
CDR3aa: CASSQEGQGAGMNTEAFF
CDR3nt: TGTGCCAGCAGCCAAGAGGGACAGGGGGCCGGGATGAACACTGAAGCTTTCTTT

j_gene: TRBJ2-3
d_gene: .
v_gene: TRBV11-3
abundance: .
CDR3aa: CASSSPRAAVSRTDTQYF
CDR3nt: TGTGCCAGCAGCTCCCCTCGGGCCGCAGTTAGCCGAACAGATACGCAGTATTTT

j_gene: TRBJ2-2
d_gene: .
v_gene: TRBV19
abundance: .
CDR3aa: CASSMVGTGTGELFF
CDR3nt: TGTGCCAGTAGTATGGTAGGCACTGGAACCGGGGAGCTGTTTTTT

j_gene: TRBJ2-3
d_gene: .
v_gene: TRBV27
abundance: .
CDR3aa: CASSLSGPPDTQYF
CDR3nt: TGTGCCAGCAGTTTATCCGGGCCCCCAGATACGCAGTATTTT